One sample yielded the 20 T cell receptor beta chains listed below, sequenced in a study of T cell changes during pregnancy in multiple sclerosis. Assay used: immunoSEQ multiplex PCR; TCRdb lists only in-frame clones, some missing. The table includes some 100,000 clones, 90% to 95% detected once. The sample consisted of peripheral blood, taken before pregnancy. These receptors all come from a female donor with multiple sclerosis, enrolled in a pregnancy study.

Here the CDR3 DNA reads TGCGCCAGCAGCTTGGCACAGGGGCCCACTGAAGCTTTCTTT. Residues: CASSLAQGPTEAFF. The chain employs TRBV5-1 and TRBJ1-1; 7 bases align to TRBD1. The CDR3 is made up of 14 amino acids. The junction had 3 bases not matched to a gene; V was cut back by 0 bases and J by 4 bases. Germline V gives CDR1 SGHRS, CDR2 YFSETQ.

The V and J genes are TRBV7-2 and TRBJ1-1; possible D gene TRBD1, 6 bases. Germline values: CDR1 SGHTA, CDR2 FQGNSA. V lost 6 bases and J lost 5, with 16 bases in between. This CDR3 comprises 14 residues. The DNA for the CDR3 is TGTGCCAGCAGAAGACAGGAAATGGGGACTGAAGCTTTCTTT. This sequence encodes CASRRQEMGTEAFF.

This clone turned up a few times. The chain is built from TRBV19 and TRBJ2-2; TRBD1 agrees at 9 bases. Germline V gene sequence: CDR1 LNHDA, CDR2 SQIVND (reference sequence). The CDR3 consists of 14 residues. Losses at the gene ends were 9 bases for V and 5 bases for J; bases not matched to a gene: 7. CDR3: CASIQGAGTGELFF. The CDR3 DNA sequence: TGTGCCAGCATACAGGGGGCTGGGACCGGGGAGCTGTTTTTT.

The chain recombines TRBV16 with TRBJ1-5, with a tentative D call TRBD1 (5 bases). Germline V gene data show CDR1 as KGHSY and CDR2 as FQNENV. CDR3 length: 17 amino acids. V was clipped by 0 bases and J by 0 bases, with 12 bases between them. In nucleotides, the CDR3 is TGTGCCAGCAGCCAATCGGGCAGGGCCTATAGCAATCAGCCCCAGCATTTT. This gives the protein CASSQSGRAYSNQPQHF.

The chain recombines TRBV7-9 with TRBJ1-4, with a tentative D call TRBD1 (6 bases). This CDR3 has 15 residues. The germline gives CDR1 SEHNR, CDR2 FQNEAQ (reference sequence). V shed 5 bases and J shed 1 base, with 11 bases lying between them. CDR3 DNA: TGTGCCAGCAGCCAACCCAGGGGAACTAATGAAAAACTGTTTTTT. Protein: CASSQPRGTNEKLFF.

V gene TRBV29-1 combines with J gene TRBJ2-2; TRBD2 matches 14 bases. The germline CDR1 and CDR2 sequences are SQVTM and ANQGSEA. The CDR3 is made up of 17 amino acids. Germline trimming cut 6 bases from V and 0 bases from J; bases unmatched to any gene: 6. CDR3: CSVLGLAGGPNTGELFF. For the CDR3, the DNA is TGCAGCGTCCTTGGACTAGCGGGAGGCCCGAACACCGGGGAGCTGTTTTTT.

The chain joins TRBV27 to TRBJ2-1; 11 bases match TRBD1. Germline loops: CDR1 MNHEY, CDR2 SMNVEV (reference sequence). The CDR3 loop spans 18 amino acids. V was pared by 2 bases and J by 3 bases, with 9 bases of the junction left unmatched. CDR3 bases: TGTGCCAGCAGTTTAAAGGCCTGGGGACAGGGGGACTACAATGAGCAGTTCTTC. Amino acid sequence: CASSLKAWGQGDYNEQFF.

The CDR3 bases are TGTGCCAGCAGCTTACCAGGACAGCCCCAGCATTTT. Its protein is CASSLPGQPQHF. V gene TRBV13 combines with J gene TRBJ1-5; D gene uncertain. Germline CDR1 is PRHDT and CDR2 is FYEKMQ (reference sequence). CDR3 length equals 12 residues. The V end was cut by 2 bases, the J end by 7 bases, with 6 bases between.

V gene TRBV27 combines with J gene TRBJ2-7, with D perhaps TRBD1 (6 bases). This CDR3 contains 13 residues. The V gene's germline CDR1 is MNHEY and CDR2 SMNVEV (reference sequence). Trimming took 8 bases from V and 4 from J, leaving 15 bases between them. CDR3 protein: CASRLQGRYEQYF. DNA of the CDR3: TGTGCCAGCCGTCTACAGGGCCGATACGAGCAGTACTTC.

In DNA, the CDR3 is TGTGCCAGCAGATCACGACAGGGGAGCTCCTACGAGCAGTACTTC. Translated, it gives CASRSRQGSSYEQYF. The chain links TRBV27 to TRBJ2-7, with TRBD1 identical over 8 bases. V shed 6 bases and J 0 bases; nucleotides not matched to a gene: 7. CDR3 size: 15 residues. In germline, CDR1 is MNHEY, CDR2 SMNVEV (reference sequence).

J is TRBJ2-1 and V is TRBV5-4; 9 nucleotides line up with TRBD1. The germline V gene has CDR1 SGHNT and CDR2 YYREEE (reference sequence). The CDR3 is made up of 14 amino acids. V trimming: 1 base; J trimming: 10 bases; junction bases outside the gene matches: 6. CDR3 sequence reads: CASSLKQGAREQFF. In DNA form, the CDR3 reads TGTGCCAGCAGCTTGAAACAGGGGGCTCGGGAGCAGTTCTTC.

The CDR3 is CASKGGASGSYEQYF. For the CDR3, the DNA is TGCGCCAGCAAAGGAGGGGCTAGCGGATCATACGAGCAGTACTTC. The chain couples TRBV5-1 to TRBJ2-7; 7 positions agree with TRBD2. The germline gives CDR1 SGHRS, CDR2 YFSETQ. This CDR3 spans 15 amino acids. V gave up 6 bases and J gave up 4 bases; unmatched junction bases: 13. Full variable domain (outside the CDR3, taken from reference TRBV5-1 and TRBJ2-7): KAGVTQTPRYLIKTRGQQVTLSCSPISGHRSVSWYQQTPGQGLQFLFEYFSETQRNKGNFPGRFSGRQFSNSRSEMNVSTLELGDSALYLCASKGGASGSYEQYFGPGTRLTVT.

The chain has TRBV18 and TRBJ2-7, with TRBD2 as a possible D gene (6 bases). Germline CDR1 reads KGHSH; CDR2 reads LQKENI. The V end lost 3 bases, the J end lost 6 bases, and 18 bases lay between the germline ends. The CDR3 is 15 residues long. CDR3 amino acids: CASSPQGTWRGEQYF. The CDR3 bases are TGTGCCAGCTCACCGCAAGGGACGTGGAGGGGCGAGCAGTACTTC.

CDR3 protein: CASSSGGLDEKLFF. The CDR3 region has the DNA TGTGCCAGCAGTTCAGGGGGTTTAGATGAAAAACTGTTTTTT. The genes are TRBV27 and TRBJ1-4; 7 bases fit TRBD1. CDR3 size: 14 residues. With 4 bases clipped from V and 6 bases from J, the junction kept 5 bases outside the gene matches. Germline CDR1 is MNHEY and CDR2 is SMNVEV (reference sequence).

The genes are TRBV7-8 and TRBJ2-7, with TRBD1 as a possible D gene (5 bases). Germline CDR1 is SGHVS and CDR2 is FQNEAQ. The V end lost 2 bases, the J end lost 4 bases, and 9 bases lay between the germline ends. The length of the CDR3 is 13 residues. CDR3 amino acids: CASSLNRNYEQYF. As DNA, the CDR3 is TGTGCCAGCAGCTTAAACAGGAATTACGAGCAGTACTTC. Full variable domain (missing parts from reference TRBV7-8 and TRBJ2-7): GAGVSQSPRYKVAKRGQDVALRCDPISGHVSLFWYQQALGQGPEFLTYFQNEAQLDKSGLPSDRFFAERPEGSVSTLKIQRTQQEDSAVYLCASSLNRNYEQYFGPGTRLTVT.

The chain employs TRBV5-4 and TRBJ1-2, with D possibly matching TRBD1 (5 bases). Germline V gives CDR1 SGHNT, CDR2 YYREEE (reference sequence). The CDR3 contains 13 residues. Deletions cut 0 bases from V and 7 bases from J, with 10 bases between. CDR3 coding DNA: TGTGCCAGCAGCTTGGAACAGGCACTTGGCTACACCTTC. This gives the protein CASSLEQALGYTF. Complete variable domain (other parts from reference TRBV5-4 and TRBJ1-2): ETGVTQSPTHLIKTRGQQVTLRCSSQSGHNTVSWYQQALGQGPQFIFQYYREEENGRGNFPPRFSGLQFPNYSSELNVNALELDDSALYLCASSLEQALGYTFGSGTRLTVV.

This clone has a single count. The chain couples TRBV7-2 to TRBJ2-2; D is perhaps TRBD2 (6 bases). CDR3 size: 15 residues. Germline CDR1 reads SGHTA; CDR2 reads FQGNSA. Trimming took off 3 bases at V and 2 bases at J, with 10 bases between the two ends. CDR3: CASSLGLRNTGELFF. The CDR3 DNA is TGTGCCAGCAGCTTGGGACTGCGTAACACCGGGGAGCTGTTTTTT.

The genes are TRBV28 and TRBJ1-5; 7 bases match TRBD1. V gave up 4 bases and J gave up 4 bases; unmatched junction bases: 4. This CDR3 region has 14 residues. Germline loops: CDR1 MDHEN, CDR2 SYDVKM. The CDR3 DNA is TGTGCCAGCAGTTACAGGGGTAATAATCAGCCCCAGCATTTT. As protein: CASSYRGNNQPQHF. The full variable domain, in which reference TRBV28 and TRBJ1-5 provide the parts outside the CDR3, is DVKVTQSSRYLVKRTGEKVFLECVQDMDHENMFWYRQDPGLGLRLIYFSYDVKMKEKGDIPEGYSVSREKKERFSLILESASTNQTSMYLCASSYRGNNQPQHFGDGTRLSIL.

V gene TRBV9 combines with J gene TRBJ2-7; unclear D gene. The CDR3 loop spans 14 amino acids. Trimming took 0 bases from V and 2 from J, leaving 9 bases between them. Germline V gene lookup returns CDR1 SGDLS and CDR2 YYNGEE. The CDR3 reads CASSVDPVPYEQYF. For the CDR3, the DNA is TGTGCCAGCAGCGTAGACCCGGTACCCTACGAGCAGTACTTC.

The gene calls are TRBV6-5 and TRBJ2-6; no clear D gene. The germline V and J ends were trimmed by 10 bases and 0 bases, with 7 bases remaining between them. The CDR3 has 13 residues. CDR1 MNHEY and CDR2 SVGAGI come from the germline V gene. The CDR3 coding sequence is TGTGCCACCTCCCTCTCTGGGGCCAACGTCCTGACTTTC. Translating it yields CATSLSGANVLTF.